These 6 T cell receptor beta chains share one sample of origin, sequenced in a study of OX40 agonist ivuxolimab in advanced cancers. This table comes from immunoSEQ multiplex PCR, and its TCRdb copy is limited to in-frame clones, with some not included. The table includes more than 100,000 clones, just over 90% detected once. This sample comprised CD4+ or CD8+ T cells sorted from blood, obtained in a trial of the OX40 agonist ivuxolimab. Receptors originate from an adult with an advanced solid tumor such as melanoma, head and neck, liver or kidney cancer.

The rearrangement uses TRBV28 and TRBJ1-1, with no clear D. The CDR3 is 15 amino acids. V was shortened by 2 bases and J by 0 bases, with 10 bases between the two germline ends. Germline assignment: CDR1 MDHEN and CDR2 SYDVKM. CDR3 DNA: TGTGCCAGCAGTTTAACAGACACCGTGAACACTGAAGCTTTCTTT. It yields the protein CASSLTDTVNTEAFF.

CDR3 in DNA: TGTGCCAGCAGTTCCATCATTCGGGACATACTAAATGGCTACACCTTC. It translates to CASSSIIRDILNGYTF. This chain links TRBV28 with TRBJ1-2; D may be TRBD1 (6 bases). V dropped 4 bases and J dropped 6 bases, with 21 bases sitting between them. CDR3 length: 16 residues. Per germline, CDR1 MDHEN and CDR2 SYDVKM.

V usage is TRBV30 and J usage is TRBJ1-5; D unclear. CDR3 size: 13 residues. Germline V gene sequence: CDR1 GTSNPN, CDR2 SVGIG (reference sequence). The V gene lost 0 bases and the J gene lost 5 bases, with 8 bases spanning the gap. The CDR3 loop reads CAWSVRGDQPQHF. As DNA, the CDR3 is TGTGCCTGGAGTGTACGGGGAGATCAGCCCCAGCATTTT.

This clone was observed once. The J gene is TRBJ1-2, the V gene TRBV18; D unclear. Trimming took 6 bases from V and 8 from J, leaving 16 bases between them. The CDR3 runs to 13 residues. CDR1 is KGHSH, CDR2 LQKENI, per germline. The CDR3 region has the DNA TGTGCCAGCTCTGGTAAGGTTGTCCGAGGCTACACCTTC. Translation: CASSGKVVRGYTF.

The chain carries TRBV11-2 and TRBJ2-7, with 11 bases that match TRBD1. V was clipped by 0 bases and J by 3 bases; unmatched bases: 1. The germline gives CDR1 SGHAT, CDR2 FQNNGV. The CDR3 runs 15 residues. CDR3 DNA sequence: TGTGCCAGCAGCTTAGAAGGGACAGGGGGCTACGAGCAGTACTTC. Encoded protein: CASSLEGTGGYEQYF.

This clone was observed once. The V gene is TRBV19, the J gene TRBJ1-4; D is uncertain. The CDR3 runs to 14 residues. Germline CDR1 LNHDA, CDR2 SQIVND (reference sequence). V was trimmed by 5 bases and J by 0 bases, leaving 7 bases between them. The CDR3 DNA follows: TGTGCCAGTAGTGTAACAGCAACTAATGAAAAACTGTTTTTT. This translates into CASSVTATNEKLFF.